This T cell receptor beta chain came from a study of breast tumors, draining lymph nodes, adjacent tissues. Study-wide findings and caveats: Tumor TCR diversity was below lymph nodes but above nontumor tissue.

With 4 bases clipped from V and 1 base from J, the junction kept 8 bases outside the gene matches. The germline gives CDR1 SGDLS, CDR2 YYNGEE. There are 16 residues in the CDR3. This clonotype was counted ten times or more. The antigen remains unidentified. In TCRdb, the multiplex PCR reads were re-called with MiXCR into one record per CDR3 protein. In the table there are about 180,000 distinct CDR3 sequences, approximately 30% of which are singletons. Axillary draining lymph nodes of breast cancer patients supplied the node samples. The clonotype originates from a female donor with breast cancer. Some clones in this sample may be carry-over from other donors' samples. The chain combines TRBV9 with TRBJ1-2, with 9 bases that match TRBD1. The sequenced material came from axillary lymph node tissue. CDR3 in amino acids: CASSSTTDRGNYGYTF. Here the CDR3 DNA reads TGTGCCAGCAGCTCCACAACGGACAGGGGTAACTATGGCTACACCTTC.